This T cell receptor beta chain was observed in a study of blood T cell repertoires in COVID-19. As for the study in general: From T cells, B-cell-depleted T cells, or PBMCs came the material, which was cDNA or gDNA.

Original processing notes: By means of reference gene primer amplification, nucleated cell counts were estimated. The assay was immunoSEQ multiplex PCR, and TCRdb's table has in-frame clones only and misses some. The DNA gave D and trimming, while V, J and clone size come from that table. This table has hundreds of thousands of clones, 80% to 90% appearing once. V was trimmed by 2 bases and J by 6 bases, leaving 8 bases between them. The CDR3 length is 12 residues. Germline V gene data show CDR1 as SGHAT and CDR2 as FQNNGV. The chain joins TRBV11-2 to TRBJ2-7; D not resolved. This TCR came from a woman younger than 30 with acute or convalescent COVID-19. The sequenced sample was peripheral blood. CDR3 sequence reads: CASSLNFAEQYF. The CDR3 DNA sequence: TGTGCCAGCAGCTTAAACTTTGCCGAGCAGTACTTC.